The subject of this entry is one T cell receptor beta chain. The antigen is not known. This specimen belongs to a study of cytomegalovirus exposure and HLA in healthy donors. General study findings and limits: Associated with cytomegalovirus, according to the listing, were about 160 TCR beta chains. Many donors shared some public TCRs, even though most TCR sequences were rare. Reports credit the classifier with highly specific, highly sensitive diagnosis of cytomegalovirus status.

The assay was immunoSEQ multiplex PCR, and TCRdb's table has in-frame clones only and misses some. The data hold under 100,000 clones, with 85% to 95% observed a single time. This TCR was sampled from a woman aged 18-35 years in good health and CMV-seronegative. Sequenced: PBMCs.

CDR3 protein: CASSRGTSGADQETQYF. CDR3 DNA sequence: TGTGCCAGCAGCCGGGGGACTAGCGGGGCCGACCAAGAGACCCAGTACTTC. The chain combines TRBV5-4 with TRBJ2-5, with 13 bases fitting TRBD2. This CDR3 is 17 amino acids long. J was trimmed by 0 bases and V by 4 bases; bases with no gene match: 6. The germline V gene encodes CDR1 SGHNT and CDR2 YYREEE (reference sequence). The complete variable domain, with remaining parts taken from reference TRBV5-4 and TRBJ2-5, reads ETGVTQSPTHLIKTRGQQVTLRCSSQSGHNTVSWYQQALGQGPQFIFQYYREEENGRGNFPPRFSGLQFPNYSSELNVNALELDDSALYLCASSRGTSGADQETQYFGPGTRLLVL.